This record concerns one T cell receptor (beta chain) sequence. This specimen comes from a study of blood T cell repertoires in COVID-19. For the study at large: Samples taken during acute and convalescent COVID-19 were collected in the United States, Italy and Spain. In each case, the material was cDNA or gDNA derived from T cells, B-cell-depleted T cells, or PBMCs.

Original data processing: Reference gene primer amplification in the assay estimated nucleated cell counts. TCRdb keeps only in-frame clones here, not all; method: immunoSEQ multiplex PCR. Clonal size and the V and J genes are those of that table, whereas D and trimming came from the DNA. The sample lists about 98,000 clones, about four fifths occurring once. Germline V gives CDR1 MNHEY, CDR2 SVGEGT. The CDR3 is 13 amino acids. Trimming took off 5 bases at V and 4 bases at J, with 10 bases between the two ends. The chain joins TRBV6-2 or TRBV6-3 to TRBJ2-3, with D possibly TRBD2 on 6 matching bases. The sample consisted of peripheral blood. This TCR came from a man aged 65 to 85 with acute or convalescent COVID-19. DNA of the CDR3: TGTGCCAGCAGTCGGGACTTCGCAGATACGCAGTATTTT. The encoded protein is CASSRDFADTQYF.